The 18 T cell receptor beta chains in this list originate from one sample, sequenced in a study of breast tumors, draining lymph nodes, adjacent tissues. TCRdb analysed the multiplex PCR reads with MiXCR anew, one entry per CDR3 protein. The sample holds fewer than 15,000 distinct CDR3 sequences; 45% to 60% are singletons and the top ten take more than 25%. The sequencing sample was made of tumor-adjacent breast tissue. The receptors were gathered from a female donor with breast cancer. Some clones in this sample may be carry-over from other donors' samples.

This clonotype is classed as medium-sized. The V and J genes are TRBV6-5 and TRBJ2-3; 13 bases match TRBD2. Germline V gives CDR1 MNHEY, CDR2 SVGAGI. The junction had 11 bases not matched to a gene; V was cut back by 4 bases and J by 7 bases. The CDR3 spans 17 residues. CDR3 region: CASSSRPTGTSGNTQYF. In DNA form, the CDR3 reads TGTGCCAGCAGTTCACGGCCGACCGGGACTAGCGGGAATACGCAGTATTTT.

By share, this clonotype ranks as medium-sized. The DNA for the CDR3 is TGCAGTGCCCAGATATTACAGGGGAACGAGCAGTACTTC. It translates to CSAQILQGNEQYF. V gene TRBV20-1 combines with J gene TRBJ2-7; 7 positions match TRBD1. V shed 6 bases and J 5 bases; nucleotides not matched to a gene: 10. The germline V gene encodes CDR1 DFQATT and CDR2 SNEGSKA (reference sequence). The CDR3 length is 13 residues.

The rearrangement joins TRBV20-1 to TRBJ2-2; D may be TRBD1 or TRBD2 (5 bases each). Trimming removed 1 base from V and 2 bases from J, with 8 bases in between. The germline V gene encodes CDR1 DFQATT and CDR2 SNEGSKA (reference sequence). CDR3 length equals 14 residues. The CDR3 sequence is CSARGDVNTGELFF. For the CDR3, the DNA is TGCAGTGCTAGAGGGGACGTCAACACCGGGGAGCTGTTTTTT.

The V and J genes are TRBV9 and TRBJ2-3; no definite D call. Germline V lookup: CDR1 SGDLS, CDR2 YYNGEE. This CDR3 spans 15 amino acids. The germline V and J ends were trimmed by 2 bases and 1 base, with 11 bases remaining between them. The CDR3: CASSVGRFGTDTQYF. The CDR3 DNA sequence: TGTGCCAGCAGCGTCGGTAGGTTCGGCACAGATACGCAGTATTTT.

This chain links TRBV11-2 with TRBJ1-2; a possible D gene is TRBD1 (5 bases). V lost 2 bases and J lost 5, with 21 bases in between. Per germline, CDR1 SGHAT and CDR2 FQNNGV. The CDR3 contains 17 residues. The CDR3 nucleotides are TGTGCCAGCAGCTTACCCAGCAGCGGAGCATGGGGGTATGGCTACACCTTC. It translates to CASSLPSSGAWGYGYTF.

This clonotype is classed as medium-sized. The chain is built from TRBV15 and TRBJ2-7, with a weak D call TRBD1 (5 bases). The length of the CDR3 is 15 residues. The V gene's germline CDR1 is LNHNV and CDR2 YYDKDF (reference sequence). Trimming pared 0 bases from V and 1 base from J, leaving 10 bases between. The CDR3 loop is CATSRDRGHSYEQYF. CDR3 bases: TGTGCCACCAGCAGAGATCGAGGACATTCCTACGAGCAGTACTTC. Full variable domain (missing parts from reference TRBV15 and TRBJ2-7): DAMVIQNPRYQVTQFGKPVTLSCSQTLNHNVMYWYQQKSSQAPKLLFHYYDKDFNNEADTPDNFQSRRPNTSFCFLDIRSPGLGDTAMYLCATSRDRGHSYEQYFGPGTRLTVT.

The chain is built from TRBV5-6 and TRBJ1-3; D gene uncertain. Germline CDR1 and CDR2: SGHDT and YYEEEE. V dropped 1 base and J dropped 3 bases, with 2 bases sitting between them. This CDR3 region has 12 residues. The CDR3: CASSLIGNTIYF. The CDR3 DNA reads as TGTGCCAGCAGCTTGATTGGAAACACCATATATTTT.

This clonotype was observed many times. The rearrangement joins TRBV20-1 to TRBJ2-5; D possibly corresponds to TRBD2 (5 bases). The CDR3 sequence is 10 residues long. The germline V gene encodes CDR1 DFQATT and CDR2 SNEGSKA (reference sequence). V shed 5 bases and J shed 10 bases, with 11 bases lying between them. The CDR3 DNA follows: TGCAGTGCTGGACTTACCGACCAGTACTTC. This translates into CSAGLTDQYF.

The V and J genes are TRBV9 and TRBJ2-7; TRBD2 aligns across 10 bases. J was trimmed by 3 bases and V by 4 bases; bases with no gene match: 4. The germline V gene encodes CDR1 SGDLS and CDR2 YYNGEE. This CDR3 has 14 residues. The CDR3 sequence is CASSHSGGCYEQYF. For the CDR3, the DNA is TGTGCCAGCAGCCATAGCGGGGGGTGCTACGAGCAGTACTTC.

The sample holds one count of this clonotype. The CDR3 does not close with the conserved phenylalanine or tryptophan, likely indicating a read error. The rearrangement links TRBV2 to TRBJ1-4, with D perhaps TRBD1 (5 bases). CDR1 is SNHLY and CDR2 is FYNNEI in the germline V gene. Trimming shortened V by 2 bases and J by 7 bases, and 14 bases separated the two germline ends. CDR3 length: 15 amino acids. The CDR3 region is CASSESGAGSEKLFL. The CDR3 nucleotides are TGTGCCAGCAGTGAAAGCGGGGCAGGGAGTGAAAAACTGTTTCTT.

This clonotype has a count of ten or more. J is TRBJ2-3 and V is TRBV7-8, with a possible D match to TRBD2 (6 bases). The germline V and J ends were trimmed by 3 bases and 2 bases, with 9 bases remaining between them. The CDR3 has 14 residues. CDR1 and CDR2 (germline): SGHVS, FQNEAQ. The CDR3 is CASSFRDFTDTQYF. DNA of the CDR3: TGTGCCAGCAGCTTCCGGGACTTCACAGATACGCAGTATTTT.

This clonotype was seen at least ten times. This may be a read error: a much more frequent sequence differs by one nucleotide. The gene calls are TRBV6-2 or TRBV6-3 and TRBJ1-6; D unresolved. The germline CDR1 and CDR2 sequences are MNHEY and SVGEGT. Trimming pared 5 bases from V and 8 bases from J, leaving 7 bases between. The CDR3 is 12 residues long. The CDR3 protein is CASSPAYSPLHF. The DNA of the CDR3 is TGTGCCAGCAGTCCCGCTTATTCACCCCTCCACTTT.

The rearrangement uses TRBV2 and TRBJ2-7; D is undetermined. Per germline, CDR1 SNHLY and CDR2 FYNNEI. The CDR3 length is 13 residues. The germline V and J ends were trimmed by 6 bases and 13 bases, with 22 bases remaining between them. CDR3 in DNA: TGTGCCAGCAGACGGGCCCAGAATTCACCCCTCTACTTC. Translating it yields CASRRAQNSPLYF.

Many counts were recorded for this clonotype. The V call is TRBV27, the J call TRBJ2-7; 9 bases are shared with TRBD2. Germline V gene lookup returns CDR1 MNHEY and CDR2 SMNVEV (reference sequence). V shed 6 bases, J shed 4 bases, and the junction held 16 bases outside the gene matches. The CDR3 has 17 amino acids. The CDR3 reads CASRPIGFSGGTYEQYF. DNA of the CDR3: TGTGCCAGCAGGCCTATCGGGTTCAGCGGGGGGACTTACGAGCAGTACTTC.

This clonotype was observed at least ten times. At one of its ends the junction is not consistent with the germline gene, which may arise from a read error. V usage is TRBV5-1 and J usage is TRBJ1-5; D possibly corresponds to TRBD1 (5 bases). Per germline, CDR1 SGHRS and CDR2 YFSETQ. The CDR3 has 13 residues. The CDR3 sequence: CASSPQGKQPQHF. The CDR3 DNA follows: TGCGCCAGCAGCCCTCAGGGCAAGCAGCCCCAGCATTTT.

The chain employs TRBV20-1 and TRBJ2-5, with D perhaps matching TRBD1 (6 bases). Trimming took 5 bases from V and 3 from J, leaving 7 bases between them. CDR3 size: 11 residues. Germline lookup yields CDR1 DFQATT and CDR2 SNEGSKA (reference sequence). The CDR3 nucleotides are TGCAGTGCTGAGGGGGAAGAGACCCAGTACTTC. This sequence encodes CSAEGEETQYF.

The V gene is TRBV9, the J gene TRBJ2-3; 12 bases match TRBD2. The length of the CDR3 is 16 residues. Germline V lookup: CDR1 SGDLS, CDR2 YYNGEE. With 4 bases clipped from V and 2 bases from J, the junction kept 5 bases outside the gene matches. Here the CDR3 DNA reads TGTGCCAGCAGCACAGGGACTAGCGGGCCCACAGATACGCAGTATTTT. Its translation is CASSTGTSGPTDTQYF.

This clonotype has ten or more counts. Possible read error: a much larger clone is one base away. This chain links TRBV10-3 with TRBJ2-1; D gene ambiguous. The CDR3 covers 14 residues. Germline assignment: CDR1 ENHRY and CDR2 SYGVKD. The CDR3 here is CAIGEPLESGGQFF. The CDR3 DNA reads TGTGCCATCGGTGAGCCCCTAGAATCGGGTGGGCAGTTCTTC.